This is a list of T cell receptor beta chains from one sample in a study of glioma-infiltrating T cells after dendritic cell vaccination. Generated by immunoSEQ multiplex PCR, the TCRdb table keeps only in-frame clones and is missing some. The data contain roughly 100,000 clones, around 87% of them singletons. The input for sequencing was blood, taken after dendritic cell vaccination. These receptors all stem from a human donor with glioblastoma. CDR3s include the opening cysteine and the closing phenylalanine or tryptophan. Fields, in order: D gene, V gene, clone size, J gene, CDR3 protein, CDR3 DNA. D genes are given only for firm matches. Rows may omit the clone size; those that give it use once, few, many or a size class.

>.|TRBV5-1|once|TRBJ1-1
CASSFQGRDTEAFF
TGCGCCAGCAGCTTCCAGGGGAGAGACACTGAAGCTTTCTTT
>TRBD2|TRBV30|.|TRBJ2-7
CAWKAGVSYEQYF
TGTGCCTGGAAGGCGGGAGTTTCCTACGAGCAGTACTTC
>TRBD1|TRBV19|.|TRBJ1-2
CASSGDRGLSGGYTF
TGTGCCAGTAGTGGAGACAGGGGGCTTTCTGGTGGCTACACCTTC
>.|TRBV29-1|.|TRBJ1-1
CSVVRPGNTEAFF
TGCAGCGTTGTGAGGCCCGGGAACACTGAAGCTTTCTTT
>.|TRBV19|.|TRBJ1-2
CASSIGGNPHYGYTF
TGTGCCAGTAGTATCGGAGGGAACCCCCACTATGGCTACACCTTC
>.|TRBV28|few|TRBJ1-1
CASSPPQNTEAFF
TGTGCCAGCAGTCCCCCCCAGAACACTGAAGCTTTCTTT
>TRBD1|TRBV27|.|TRBJ2-6
CASSPRQGSDSGANVLTF
TGTGCCAGCAGTCCCCGACAGGGGTCCGACTCTGGGGCCAACGTCCTGACTTTC
>TRBD1|TRBV5-1|.|TRBJ1-2
CASSFDGTGDAF
TGCGCCAGCAGCTTCGACGGGACAGGGGATGCCTTC
>.|TRBV2|.|TRBJ2-5
CASSPTSTGETQYF
TGTGCCAGCAGTCCGACTAGTACGGGAGAGACCCAGTACTTC
>TRBD2|TRBV15|.|TRBJ2-1
CATSTTSGSYNEQFF
TGTGCCACCAGCACAACTAGCGGGAGCTACAATGAGCAGTTCTTC
>.|TRBV5-6|.|TRBJ1-5
CASSIRAGGNQPQHF
TGTGCCAGCAGCATCCGGGCGGGTGGCAATCAGCCCCAGCATTTT
>.|TRBV9|.|TRBJ2-1
CASSVEAPDEQFF
TGTGCCAGCAGCGTAGAAGCGCCCGATGAGCAGTTCTTC
>.|TRBV7-2|.|TRBJ2-1
CASSLAAYNEQFF
TGTGCCAGCAGCTTGGCGGCCTACAATGAGCAGTTCTTC
>TRBD1|TRBV10-3|.|TRBJ2-7
CAIRRDRANSYEQYF
TGTGCCATCAGACGGGACAGGGCGAATTCCTACGAGCAGTACTTC
>.|TRBV30|.|TRBJ2-7
CAWSAGLGSSYEQYF
TGTGCCTGGAGTGCCGGACTTGGGAGCTCCTACGAGCAGTACTTC
>.|TRBV6-5|.|TRBJ1-3
CASSSPGTSIYF
TGTGCCAGCAGTTCCCCAGGGACTTCCATATATTTT
>TRBD1|TRBV6-1|.|TRBJ1-2
CASSRTGTNYGYTF
TGTGCCAGCAGTAGGACAGGGACTAACTATGGCTACACCTTC
>TRBD1|TRBV5-8|once|TRBJ2-5
CASSYRGPETQYF
TGTGCCAGCAGCTACAGGGGGCCAGAGACCCAGTACTTC
>TRBD1|TRBV19|.|TRBJ1-2
CASSRPQGAQGYGYTF
TGTGCCAGTAGCAGACCCCAGGGGGCTCAGGGCTATGGCTACACCTTC
>TRBD1|TRBV5-5|.|TRBJ1-5
CASSLVQGGQPQHF
TGTGCCAGCAGCTTGGTCCAGGGGGGACAGCCCCAGCATTTT
>TRBD2|TRBV11-2|.|TRBJ2-2
CASSLVGLGSTGELFF
TGTGCCAGCAGCTTAGTAGGACTAGGATCCACCGGGGAGCTGTTTTTT
>.|TRBV7-9|.|TRBJ1-3
CASSLGQVSGNTIYF
TGTGCCAGCAGCTTAGGTCAGGTCTCTGGAAACACCATATATTTT
>.|TRBV25-1|.|TRBJ1-5
CASRQYSNQPQHF
TGTGCCAGCAGACAGTATAGCAATCAGCCCCAGCATTTT
>.|TRBV27|.|TRBJ2-7
CASSLRGLLEYEQYF
TGTGCCAGCAGTTTACGGGGACTCCTGGAGTACGAGCAGTACTTC
>TRBD1|TRBV5-5|.|TRBJ2-5
CASSLVGTGAQETQYF
TGTGCCAGCAGCTTGGTTGGGACAGGAGCCCAAGAGACCCAGTACTTC
>TRBD2|TRBV9|.|TRBJ2-1
CASSVGTSYNEQFF
TGTGCCAGCAGCGTAGGGACTAGTTACAATGAGCAGTTCTTC
>TRBD2|TRBV7-8|.|TRBJ2-1
CASSLLAGGWNEQFF
TGTGCCAGCAGCTTACTAGCGGGAGGGTGGAATGAGCAGTTCTTC
>TRBD1|TRBV5-5|.|TRBJ2-1
CASSLEGQGFNEQFF
TGTGCCAGCAGCTTGGAGGGACAGGGGTTCAATGAGCAGTTCTTC